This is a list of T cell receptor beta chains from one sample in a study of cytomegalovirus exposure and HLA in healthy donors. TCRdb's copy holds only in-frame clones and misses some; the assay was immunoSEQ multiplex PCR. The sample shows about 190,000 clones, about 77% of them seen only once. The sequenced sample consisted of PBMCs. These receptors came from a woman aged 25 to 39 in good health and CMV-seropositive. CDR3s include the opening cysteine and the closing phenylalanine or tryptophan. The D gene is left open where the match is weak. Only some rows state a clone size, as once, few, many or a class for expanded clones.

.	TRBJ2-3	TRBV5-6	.	CASSLQGSTDTQYF	TGTGCCAGCAGCTTGCAGGGAAGCACAGATACGCAGTATTTT
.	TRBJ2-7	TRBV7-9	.	CASSLGHGLTDEQYF	TGTGCCAGCAGCTTAGGGCATGGCCTCACCGACGAGCAGTACTTC
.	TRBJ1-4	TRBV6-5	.	CASTLSATNEKLFF	TGTGCCAGCACACTTAGTGCAACTAATGAAAAACTGTTTTTT
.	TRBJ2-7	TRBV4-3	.	CASSQVGGPSYEQYF	TGCGCCAGCAGCCAAGTAGGAGGGCCCTCCTACGAGCAGTACTTC
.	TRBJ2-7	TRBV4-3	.	CASSQVPGYEQYF	TGCGCCAGCAGCCAAGTCCCAGGCTACGAGCAGTACTTC
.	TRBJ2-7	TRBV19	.	CASTEVGESATEQYF	TGTGCCAGTACCGAAGTTGGGGAGTCCGCTACCGAGCAGTACTTC
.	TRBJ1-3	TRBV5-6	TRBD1	CASSLEGTGVVGSGNTIYF	TGTGCCAGCAGCTTGGAAGGGACAGGGGTAGTAGGTTCCGGAAACACCATATATTTT
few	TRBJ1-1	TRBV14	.	CASSHRAHGRGVTEAFF	TGTGCCAGCAGCCATCGGGCCCACGGGAGAGGGGTAACTGAAGCTTTCTTT
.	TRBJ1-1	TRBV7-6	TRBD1	CASSFPRVTGGDGDTEAFF	TGTGCCAGCAGCTTCCCGCGCGTGACAGGGGGGGATGGTGACACTGAAGCTTTCTTT
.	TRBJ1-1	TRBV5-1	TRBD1	CASSGGGREAFF	TGCGCCAGCAGTGGAGGGGGCAGGGAAGCTTTCTTT
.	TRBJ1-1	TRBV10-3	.	CAISPEGAEAFF	TGTGCCATCAGCCCTGAGGGGGCTGAAGCTTTCTTT
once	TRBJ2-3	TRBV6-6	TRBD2	CASSLRAGGSTDTQYF	TGTGCCAGCAGTTTAAGAGCGGGGGGAAGCACAGATACGCAGTATTTT
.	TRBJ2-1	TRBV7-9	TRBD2	CASSTKGLAGGGNEQFF	TGTGCCAGCAGCACAAAGGGACTAGCGGGAGGTGGCAATGAGCAGTTCTTC
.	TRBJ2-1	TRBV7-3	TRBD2	CASSLTGGSDEQFF	TGTGCCAGCAGCTTAACGGGGGGGTCCGATGAGCAGTTCTTC
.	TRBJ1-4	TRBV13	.	CASSLRWAKDEKLFF	TGTGCCAGCAGCTTACGGTGGGCAAAGGATGAAAAACTGTTTTTT
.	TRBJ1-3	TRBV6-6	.	CASRRDRNSGNTIYF	TGTGCCAGCAGGCGGGACCGTAACTCTGGAAACACCATATATTTT
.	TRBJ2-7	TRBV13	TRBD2	CASSLWSAGGLAYEQYF	TGTGCCAGCAGTTTATGGTCAGCGGGAGGGCTCGCCTACGAGCAGTACTTC
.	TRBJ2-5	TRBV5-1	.	CASTLKTQYF	TGCGCCAGCACCCTAAAGACCCAGTACTTC
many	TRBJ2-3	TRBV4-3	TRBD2	CASSQDFAGGRTDTQYF	TGCGCCAGCAGCCAAGATTTCGCGGGGGGCCGCACAGATACGCAGTATTTT
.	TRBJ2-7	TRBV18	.	CASSPPGLGEGRFEQYF	TGTGCCAGCTCACCACCTGGCCTAGGGGAAGGTAGATTCGAGCAGTACTTC
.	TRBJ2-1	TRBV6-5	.	CASSYSGRGNYNEQFF	TGTGCCAGCAGTTACTCAGGCAGGGGTAATTACAATGAGCAGTTCTTC
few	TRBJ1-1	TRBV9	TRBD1	CASSKGHRGPYTEAFF	TGTGCCAGCAGCAAGGGACACAGGGGGCCATACACTGAAGCTTTCTTT
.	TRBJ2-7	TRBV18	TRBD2	CASSPRGLAGGSYEQYF	TGTGCCAGCTCACCACGTGGACTAGCGGGGGGGTCCTACGAGCAGTACTTC
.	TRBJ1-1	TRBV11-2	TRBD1	CASSPRQGRPEAFF	TGTGCCAGCAGCCCCCGACAGGGCCGGCCTGAAGCTTTCTTT
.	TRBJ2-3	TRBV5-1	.	CASRRGGPADTQYF	TGCGCCAGCAGAAGGGGGGGGCCCGCAGATACGCAGTATTTT
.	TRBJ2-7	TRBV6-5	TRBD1	CASSDRGPSYEQYF	TGTGCCAGCAGTGACAGGGGGCCATCCTACGAGCAGTACTTC
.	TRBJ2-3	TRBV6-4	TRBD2	CASSEASGSGDTQYF	TGTGCCAGCAGTGAGGCTAGCGGGAGTGGAGATACGCAGTATTTT
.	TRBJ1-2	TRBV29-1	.	CSVATALYGYTF	TGCAGCGTCGCGACAGCACTCTATGGCTACACCTTC
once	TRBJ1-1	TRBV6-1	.	CASSEQDRSTEAFF	TGTGCCAGCAGTGAACAGGATAGAAGCACTGAAGCTTTCTTT
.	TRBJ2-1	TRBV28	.	CASSLYRFGASSYNEQFF	TGTGCCAGCAGTTTATACCGTTTTGGAGCGAGCTCCTACAATGAGCAGTTCTTC
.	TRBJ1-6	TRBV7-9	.	CASSRAGTAFGSPLHF	TGTGCCAGCAGCCGCGCGGGCACCGCATTTGGTTCACCCCTCCACTTT
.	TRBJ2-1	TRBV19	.	CASSMFSPLGEQFF	TGTGCCAGTAGTATGTTTAGCCCTCTCGGCGAGCAGTTCTTC
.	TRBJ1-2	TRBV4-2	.	CASSPDRANYGYTF	TGTGCCAGCAGCCCGGACAGAGCAAACTATGGCTACACCTTC
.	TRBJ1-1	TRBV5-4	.	CASSPQGREDTEAFF	TGTGCCAGCAGCCCCCAAGGGAGGGAGGACACTGAAGCTTTCTTT
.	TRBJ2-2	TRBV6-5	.	CASGFEGLGELFF	TGTGCCAGCGGGTTTGAGGGCTTAGGGGAGCTGTTTTTT
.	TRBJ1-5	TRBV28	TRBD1	CATGWGQGNQPQHF	TGTGCCACGGGTTGGGGACAGGGGAACCAGCCCCAGCATTTT
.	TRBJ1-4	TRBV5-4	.	CASSRKSDEKLFF	TGTGCCAGCAGTCGAAAGTCGGATGAAAAACTGTTTTTT
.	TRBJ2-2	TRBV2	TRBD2	CASTGGVTGELFF	TGTGCCAGCACCGGGGGGGTCACCGGGGAGCTGTTTTTT